The 2 T cell receptor beta chains given below trace back to one sample, sequenced in a study of OX40 agonist ivuxolimab in advanced cancers. Using immunoSEQ multiplex PCR, the repertoire was profiled, and TCRdb retains in-frame clones only, with some absent. The table records about 58,000 clones, roughly four fifths of them present only once. Specimen: CD4+ or CD8+ T cells sorted from blood, collected in a trial of the OX40 agonist ivuxolimab. The source is an adult with an advanced solid tumor such as melanoma, head and neck, liver or kidney cancer.

The chain has TRBV5-1 and TRBJ1-2; 7 nucleotides agree with TRBD1. V was clipped by 5 bases and J by 2 bases; unmatched bases: 6. Germline values: CDR1 SGHRS, CDR2 YFSETQ. There are 14 residues in the CDR3. The CDR3, as DNA: TGCGCCAGCAGTTTGCTGGACAGGAACTATGGCTACACCTTC. Translating gives CASSLLDRNYGYTF.

The chain has TRBV29-1 and TRBJ1-2; D might be TRBD1 (5 bases). This CDR3 spans 13 amino acids. The germline gives CDR1 SQVTM, CDR2 ANQGSEA. Trimming took 1 base from V and 4 from J, leaving 10 bases between them. CDR3 residues: CSVEGRGGYGYTF. The CDR3 coding sequence is TGCAGCGTTGAAGGCCGGGGCGGCTATGGCTACACCTTC.